What follows are 6 T cell receptor beta chains derived from one specimen sequenced in a study of radiation and T cells in renal cell carcinoma. Time point reported: blood 2 weeks post-SBRT. The treatment here: 15 Gy SBRT to primary tumor, nephrectomy 4 weeks later. Assay: immunoSEQ multiplex PCR; the TCRdb copy retains only in-frame clones and omits some. Seen here are about 150,000 clones, about nine tenths observed once, and the top ten hold 10% to 15%. Sequenced material: blood, taken from a patient whose treatment included radiotherapy and nephrectomy. The source is a woman in her forties or fifties with renal cell carcinoma.

The CDR3: CASRLTSGGPGYEQYF. The CDR3 coding sequence is TGTGCCAGTCGCCTGACTAGCGGGGGACCAGGCTACGAGCAGTACTTC. This chain joins TRBV7-2 and TRBJ2-7; 12 positions agree with TRBD2. CDR1 is SGHTA and CDR2 is FQGNSA in the germline V gene. V gave up 9 bases and J gave up 3 bases; unmatched junction bases: 12. CDR3 length: 16 residues.

This clone was detected only once. The genes are TRBV4-3 and TRBJ1-4; unclear D gene. This CDR3 comprises 14 residues. V gave up 2 bases and J gave up 0 bases, with 4 bases separating them. The germline V gene encodes CDR1 LGHNA and CDR2 YSLEER. The CDR3 loop reads CASSQRTTNEKLFF. The CDR3 DNA sequence: TGCGCCAGCAGCCAAAGGACAACTAATGAAAAACTGTTTTTT.

The chain combines TRBV9 with TRBJ2-5; the D call may be TRBD1 or TRBD2 (5 bases each). This CDR3 is built from 15 residues. Trimming pared 5 bases from V and 2 bases from J, leaving 16 bases between. Germline V CDR1 and CDR2: SGDLS, YYNGEE. This CDR3 is CASSEGGTPQETQYF. In DNA form, the CDR3 reads TGTGCCAGCAGTGAGGGTGGGACGCCTCAAGAGACCCAGTACTTC.

This chain connects TRBV4-1 to TRBJ1-3, with D possibly being TRBD1 (5 bases). Germline values: CDR1 MGHRA, CDR2 YSYEKL. This CDR3 has 18 residues. V lost 3 bases and J lost 2, with 20 bases in between. The CDR3 nucleotides are TGCGCCAGCAGCCACGGGGGAAGGGTTGACGGAGCTGGAAACACCATATATTTT. Its translation is CASSHGGRVDGAGNTIYF.

The chain employs TRBV2 and TRBJ2-7, with 8 nucleotides matching TRBD1. CDR1 and CDR2 (germline): SNHLY, FYNNEI. The V gene end was trimmed by 5 bases and the J gene end by 0 bases; junction bases not matched to a gene: 9. The CDR3 contains 16 residues. Here the CDR3 reads CASSPRTGLLSYEQYF. Here the CDR3 DNA reads TGTGCCAGCAGTCCCCGGACAGGGCTCCTCTCCTACGAGCAGTACTTC.

The chain has TRBV7-5 and TRBJ2-4; TRBD1 was called by the table and not checked on the DNA. TRBV7-5 is classified as a pseudogene. The CDR3 spans 14 residues. The CDR3 region is CARSNRDSKNIQYF. In DNA form, the CDR3 reads TGTGCCAGAAGCAACCGGGACAGTAAAAACATTCAGTACTTC.